Each of the 20 T cell receptor beta chains below was sequenced from the same sample in a study of blood T cells in healthy people across ages. Together with a sample-barcoded 5' primer, a J-beta primer mix was included in a second PCR lasting roughly 6 to 12 cycles. MiXCR, applied by TCRdb to the 5' RACE reads, yields one record per CDR3 protein. In the table there are about 1 million distinct CDR3 sequences, almost 25% of which are singletons. The same sample was also studied in work on T cells of mothers and their children.

Sequenced material: blood. The receptor source for this set is a girl aged 2-10 years in good health.

This chain joins TRBV7-2 and TRBJ1-4; D perhaps matches TRBD1 (6 bases). Trimming removed 5 bases at V and 5 bases at J, with 12 bases between. Germline V gene data show CDR1 as SGHTA and CDR2 as FQGNSA. The CDR3 is made up of 14 amino acids. This chain's CDR3 is CASSRRQVNEKLFF. CDR3 sequence (DNA): TGTGCCAGCAGCCGAAGACAGGTCAATGAAAAACTGTTTTTT.

This clonotype has more than one count but fewer than ten. This sequence joins TRBV28 and TRBJ1-3; no reliable D call. Germline V CDR1 and CDR2: MDHEN, SYDVKM. V was cut by 6 bases and J by 4 bases, with 10 bases left in between. CDR3 length: 13 residues. In nucleotides, the CDR3 is TGTGCCAGCAGACGGACGGAAGGAAACACCATATATTTT. Protein product: CASRRTEGNTIYF.

A few counts support this clonotype. The chain couples TRBV10-3 to TRBJ2-5, with TRBD1 matching 7 bases. The end of the DNA fits TRBJ2-7 better, so the J call may be wrong. CDR1 ENHRY and CDR2 SYGVKD come from the germline V gene. The CDR3 is 15 amino acids. The CDR3 DNA is TGTGCCATCAGTGGTTCAGGGGGTAGTAACTACGAGCAGTACTTC. It specifies CAISGSGGSNYEQYF.

Only a few counts were recorded for this clonotype. This chain joins TRBV5-6 and TRBJ2-5; D possibly corresponds to TRBD1 (5 bases). The V end was cut by 1 base, the J end by 5 bases, with 15 bases between. The V gene's germline CDR1 is SGHDT and CDR2 YYEEEE. The CDR3 extends over 15 amino acids. The chain's CDR3 is CASSLLGRVLETQYF. The CDR3 DNA sequence: TGTGCCAGCAGCTTGTTAGGCAGGGTGCTGGAGACCCAGTACTTC.

The chain links TRBV10-3 to TRBJ1-3; D is ambiguous. There are 15 residues in the CDR3. Germline V CDR1 and CDR2: ENHRY, SYGVKD. V lost 3 bases and J lost 0, with 9 bases in between. The CDR3 protein is CAISEPLGSGNTIYF. In DNA form, the CDR3 reads TGTGCCATCAGTGAACCCCTCGGCTCTGGAAACACCATATATTTT.

This clonotype was recorded a few times. V and J are TRBV28 and TRBJ2-7; D is ambiguous. The germline V gene has CDR1 MDHEN and CDR2 SYDVKM. The V end was cut by 5 bases, the J end by 5 bases, with 7 bases between. The length of the CDR3 is 11 residues. CDR3 bases: TGTGCCAGCAGTCCTGAAGACGAGCAGTACTTC. This gives the protein CASSPEDEQYF.

The chain carries TRBV6-4 and TRBJ1-2; TRBD1 aligns across 9 bases. This CDR3 has 15 amino acids. The germline gives CDR1 MRHNA, CDR2 SNTAGT. The J segment lost 6 bases and the V segment lost 7 bases, leaving 12 bases of the junction unmatched. The CDR3 is CASTPPTGGANGYTF. CDR3 DNA: TGTGCCAGCACCCCTCCTACAGGGGGCGCGAATGGCTACACCTTC.

The V gene is TRBV12-3 or TRBV12-4, the J gene TRBJ2-5; TRBD1 aligns across 7 bases. V lost 2 bases and J lost 11; bases outside the gene matches: 5. The CDR3 covers 12 residues. This chain's CDR3 is CASSLNEGQQYF. CDR3 nucleotides: TGTGCCAGCAGTTTAAATGAGGGACAGCAGTACTTC.

The chain combines TRBV7-2 with TRBJ2-7, with TRBD2 as a possible D gene (5 bases). The CDR3 runs to 15 residues. Germline V gene lookup returns CDR1 SGHTA and CDR2 FQGNSA. Trimming cost V 7 bases and J 3 bases, with 19 bases left between them. This chain's CDR3 is CASTGGYDPFYEQYF. As DNA, the CDR3 is TGTGCCAGCACCGGAGGATACGACCCCTTCTACGAGCAGTACTTC.

V and J are TRBV12-3 or TRBV12-4 and TRBJ2-4; weak D call: TRBD2 (5 bases). The CDR3 totals 18 residues. The germline V and J ends were trimmed by 6 bases and 0 bases, with 21 bases remaining between them. In DNA, the CDR3 is TGTGCCAGCAGCACGACTAAGGGAAGCTATCTAGCCAAAAACATTCAGTACTTC. Residues: CASSTTKGSYLAKNIQYF.

V and J are TRBV29-1 and TRBJ2-5; TRBD1 aligns across 9 bases. Germline-derived CDR1 and CDR2 are SQVTM and ANQGSEA. The CDR3 is 13 amino acids. The V gene end was trimmed by 7 bases and the J gene end by 3 bases; junction bases not matched to a gene: 6. Here the CDR3 reads CSAQGAGKETQYF. The CDR3 region has the DNA TGCAGCGCACAGGGGGCCGGGAAAGAGACCCAGTACTTC.

The chain couples TRBV3-1 to TRBJ2-7; D unclear. The V end lost 4 bases, the J end lost 1 base, and 8 bases lay between the germline ends. CDR1 is LGHDT and CDR2 is YNNKEL in the germline V gene (reference sequence). The CDR3 has 13 amino acids. The DNA for the CDR3 is TGTGCCAGCAGCCGCAGACGGTCCTACGAGCAGTACTTC. Its translation: CASSRRRSYEQYF.

This clonotype was counted between two and nine times. The chain has TRBV24-1 and TRBJ2-1, with D unclear. The CDR3 has 14 amino acids. Looked up from germline, CDR1 is KGHDR and CDR2 is SFDVKD. The V and J ends lost 3 bases and 8 bases respectively, with 13 bases between them. The CDR3 reads CATSDPFEPDEQFF. The CDR3 region has the DNA TGTGCCACCAGTGATCCCTTTGAGCCGGATGAGCAGTTCTTC.

The V and J genes are TRBV19 and TRBJ1-5, with D maybe TRBD1 (6 bases). Germline V gives CDR1 LNHDA, CDR2 SQIVND (reference sequence). The CDR3 consists of 13 residues. Trimming took 5 bases from V and 1 from J, leaving 6 bases between them. The CDR3 sequence: CASSGQSNQPQHF. The CDR3 nucleotides are TGTGCCAGTAGTGGACAGAGCAATCAGCCCCAGCATTTT.

The genes are TRBV19 and TRBJ2-7; 9 positions match TRBD2. The germline CDR1 and CDR2 sequences are LNHDA and SQIVND (reference sequence). Trimming at V came to 6 bases and at J to 1 base, leaving 13 bases not matched to a gene. This CDR3 spans 17 amino acids. CDR3 DNA sequence: TGTGCCAGTAGCCCCTTCTCTAGCGGGATTTCGTCCTACGAGCAGTACTTC. The encoded protein is CASSPFSSGISSYEQYF. The complete variable domain, with remaining parts taken from reference TRBV19 and TRBJ2-7, reads DGGITQSPKYLFRKEGQNVTLSCEQNLNHDAMYWYRQDPGQGLRLIYYSQIVNDFQKGDIAEGYSVSREKKESFPLTVTSAQKNPTAFYLCASSPFSSGISSYEQYFGPGTRLTVT.

This clonotype was seen a few times. An end of the junction differs from the germline gene, which may be a read error. V and J are TRBV20-1 and TRBJ2-7, with D tentatively TRBD1 or TRBD2 (5 bases each). Germline assignment: CDR1 DFQATT and CDR2 SNEGSKA (reference sequence). The CDR3 contains 11 residues. The DNA for the CDR3 is TGCAGTGCTAGTCTCGGGGCGGGTTTGATCTTC. This translates into CSASLGAGLIF.

The chain carries TRBV20-1 and TRBJ2-5, with a possible D match to TRBD2 (5 bases). This CDR3 contains 13 residues. The ends were cut back, 7 bases at V and 2 bases at J, with 14 bases in the middle. Germline CDR1 DFQATT, CDR2 SNEGSKA (reference sequence). CDR3 nucleotides: TGCAGTGTTAGCGCATTGATTCAAGAGACCCAGTACTTC. Its translation is CSVSALIQETQYF.

This rearrangement joins TRBV12-3 or TRBV12-4 to TRBJ2-1, with no clear D. Trimming stripped 7 bases from V and 0 bases from J, with 13 bases between. The CDR3 has 15 residues. For the CDR3, the DNA is TGTGCCAGCACGACTTCAGCGACCTCCTACAATGAGCAGTTCTTC. This sequence encodes CASTTSATSYNEQFF.

V gene TRBV12-3 or TRBV12-4 combines with J gene TRBJ2-5; D gene uncertain. Deletions cut 4 bases from V and 5 bases from J, with 14 bases between. The CDR3 runs 14 residues. CDR3 nucleotides: TGTGCCAGCAGTTATGGCCAGCCCCCTGAGACCCAGTACTTC. This translates into CASSYGQPPETQYF.

This clonotype occurred a few times. The chain's CDR3 is CSARTDGNKPSSPLHF. CDR3 coding DNA: TGCAGTGCTAGAACCGACGGGAATAAGCCCTCTTCACCCCTCCACTTT. V gene TRBV20-1 combines with J gene TRBJ1-6; no clear D gene. The germline CDR1 and CDR2 sequences are DFQATT and SNEGSKA (reference sequence). The V end lost 2 bases, the J end lost 9 bases, and 20 bases lay between the germline ends. CDR3 length: 16 amino acids.